This entry lists 24 T cell receptor beta chains sequenced from one sample in a study of tumor T cells in aggressive B-cell lymphoma (dated by TCRdb to 2016 to 2017). The protocol used for the library was the immunoSEQ multiplex PCR assay. TCRdb re-hosts the immuneACCESS table, in-frame sequences only. Its copies lack some clones; in the studies checked, an unresolved V gene accounts for under half of them, and the cause for the rest is not known. For this sample there are several thousand clones; roughly two thirds appear just once. Of the sample, over 9% falls within the top ten clones. Specimen: tumor tissue. Receptors were obtained from an adult with diffuse large B cell lymphoma.

The chain employs TRBV28 and TRBJ1-5; 9 positions match TRBD1. Germline values: CDR1 MDHEN, CDR2 SYDVKM. V dropped 6 bases and J dropped 1; count of bases not matched to a gene: 4. The CDR3 is made up of 15 amino acids. The CDR3 bases are TGTGCCAGCAGAGCTGGGACAGGGAGCAATCAGCCCCAGCATTTT. Its translation is CASRAGTGSNQPQHF. Using reference TRBV28 and TRBJ1-5 for the parts outside the CDR3, the full variable domain is DVKVTQSSRYLVKRTGEKVFLECVQDMDHENMFWYRQDPGLGLRLIYFSYDVKMKEKGDIPEGYSVSREKKERFSLILESASTNQTSMYLCASRAGTGSNQPQHFGDGTRLSIL.

This chain connects TRBV5-6 to TRBJ2-7; possibly TRBD1 for D (5 bases). Germline V gene lookup returns CDR1 SGHDT and CDR2 YYEEEE. Trimming pared 4 bases from V and 7 bases from J, leaving 12 bases between. CDR3 length: 12 amino acids. The CDR3 DNA is TGTGCCAGCAGCCCGGATTCAGGGGAGCAGTACTTC. This gives the protein CASSPDSGEQYF.

This chain links TRBV5-1 with TRBJ2-5; D is possibly TRBD2 (5 bases). The J call is uncertain, as TRBJ2-7 better fits the DNA end. CDR1 SGHRS and CDR2 YFSETQ come from the germline V gene. This CDR3 has 14 residues. The CDR3 reads CASRVANNSYEQYF. CDR3 in DNA: TGCGCCAGCAGAGTAGCGAATAACTCCTACGAGCAGTACTTC.

This chain joins TRBV6-5 and TRBJ1-2; D is unclear. Looked up from germline, CDR1 is MNHEY and CDR2 is SVGAGI. The V gene lost 5 bases and the J gene lost 4 bases, with 8 bases spanning the gap. This CDR3 contains 12 residues. The CDR3 region is CASSDTSYGYTF. Written as DNA, the CDR3 is TGTGCCAGCAGTGACACTAGCTATGGCTACACCTTC.

This rearrangement joins TRBV2 to TRBJ2-7, with 7 bases fitting TRBD2. The CDR3 runs to 14 residues. The V gene end was trimmed by 6 bases and the J gene end by 2 bases; junction bases not matched to a gene: 7. In germline, CDR1 is SNHLY, CDR2 FYNNEI. CDR3 sequence reads: CASSRGLFAYEQYF. The CDR3 nucleotides are TGTGCCAGCAGCCGGGGACTATTTGCCTACGAGCAGTACTTC.

The chain combines TRBV27 with TRBJ1-6, with D unresolved. The V gene's germline CDR1 is MNHEY and CDR2 SMNVEV (reference sequence). Trimming stripped 2 bases from V and 9 bases from J, with 11 bases between. The CDR3 consists of 14 residues. The CDR3 reads CASSLTGFGSPLHF. The CDR3 nucleotides read TGTGCCAGCAGTTTAACCGGTTTCGGTTCACCCCTCCACTTT.

This chain links TRBV27 with TRBJ1-1; unclear D gene. Trimming stripped 5 bases from V and 5 bases from J, with 18 bases between. This CDR3 has 15 amino acids. The germline CDR1 and CDR2 sequences are MNHEY and SMNVEV (reference sequence). The CDR3, as DNA: TGTGCCAGCAGTCGGGTTGGGTTAGGCAAAACTGAAGCTTTCTTT. Amino acid sequence: CASSRVGLGKTEAFF.

This clone turned up a few times. The chain employs TRBV2 and TRBJ2-3; tentatively, D is TRBD2 (5 bases). In germline, CDR1 is SNHLY, CDR2 FYNNEI. Trimming shortened V by 6 bases and J by 1 base, and 14 bases separated the two germline ends. This CDR3 region has 15 residues. The chain's CDR3 is CASSALTRGTDTQYF. CDR3 bases: TGTGCCAGCAGCGCTCTTACGCGGGGCACAGATACGCAGTATTTT.

V and J are TRBV19 and TRBJ2-4; 9 bases line up with TRBD2. This CDR3 contains 17 residues. Unmatched junction bases numbered 11, after V lost 1 base and J lost 7 bases. Germline values: CDR1 LNHDA, CDR2 SQIVND (reference sequence). The CDR3 DNA is TGTGCCAGTAGTATAGGAGGCGGGAGGGCCAGGTTGAACATTCAGTACTTC. Translation: CASSIGGGRARLNIQYF.

The rearrangement joins TRBV2 to TRBJ2-7; D not certain. V lost 3 bases, J lost 2 bases, and 11 bases lay in between. The CDR3 runs 14 residues. Germline values: CDR1 SNHLY, CDR2 FYNNEI. The CDR3 nucleotides read TGTGCCAGCAGTGACGATCTAAAGCCCTACGAGCAGTACTTC. Its protein is CASSDDLKPYEQYF. Supplemented by reference TRBV2 and TRBJ2-7, the full variable domain reads EPEVTQTPSHQVTQMGQEVILRCVPISNHLYFYWYRQILGQKVEFLVSFYNNEISEKSEIFDDQFSVERPDGSNFTLKIRSTKLEDSAMYFCASSDDLKPYEQYFGPGTRLTVT.

The V gene is TRBV7-3, the J gene TRBJ2-1, with 9 bases fitting TRBD2. The V segment lost 4 bases and the J segment 4 bases; nucleotides outside the gene matches: 5. CDR1 is SGHTA and CDR2 is FQGTGA in the germline V gene. CDR3 length: 15 amino acids. This CDR3 is CASSSGLARYNEQFF. In DNA form, the CDR3 reads TGTGCCAGCAGCTCGGGACTAGCTCGTTACAATGAGCAGTTCTTC. Full variable domain (rest looked up from reference TRBV7-3 and TRBJ2-1): GAGVSQTPSNKVTEKGKYVELRCDPISGHTALYWYRQSLGQGPEFLIYFQGTGAADDSGLPNDRFFAVRPEGSVSTLKIQRTERGDSAVYLCASSSGLARYNEQFFGPGTRLTVL.

With regard to this clone: Sequence at one end of the junction differs from germline and may be a read error. V gene TRBV18 combines with J gene TRBJ1-1; TRBD1 is a possible D gene (5 bases). The CDR3 totals 16 residues. Germline loops: CDR1 KGHSH, CDR2 LQKENI. The CDR3 DNA reads as TGTGCCAGCTTACCAGCGGAAGTCGGGGGGAACACTGAAGCTTTCTTT. Translation gives CASLPAEVGGNTEAFF.

The chain combines TRBV5-1 with TRBJ2-1; 8 bases are a match to TRBD2. The CDR3 runs 15 residues. Trimming cost V 1 base and J 0 bases; bases outside gene matches: 0. In germline, CDR1 is SGHRS, CDR2 YFSETQ. Written as DNA, the CDR3 is TGCGCCAGCAGCTTGAGCGGGAGCTCCTACAATGAGCAGTTCTTC. Protein sequence: CASSLSGSSYNEQFF.

The gene calls are TRBV6-1 and TRBJ2-7; D may be TRBD2 (5 bases). V was cut by 2 bases and J by 6 bases, with 17 bases left in between. The V gene's germline CDR1 is MNHNS and CDR2 SASEGT. The CDR3 contains 15 residues. Written as DNA, the CDR3 is TGTGCCAGCAGTGAAAGTGTAGTATTACGGGGCGAGCAGTACTTC. Its translation: CASSESVVLRGEQYF.

This clone was recorded once. The chain uses TRBV9 and TRBJ1-1; 8 bases map to TRBD1. Germline V CDR1 and CDR2: SGDLS, YYNGEE. This CDR3 is 16 amino acids long. J gave up 9 bases and V 0 bases, and 13 bases lay outside the gene matches. The CDR3 DNA follows: TGTGCCAGCAGCGTAGGGGGTGAATCCCGGACAGGGAAAGCTTTCTTT. Protein sequence: CASSVGGESRTGKAFF. Full variable domain (rest looked up from reference TRBV9 and TRBJ1-1): DSGVTQTPKHLITATGQRVTLRCSPRSGDLSVYWYQQSLDQGLQFLIQYYNGEERAKGNILERFSAQQFPDLHSELNLSSLELGDSALYFCASSVGGESRTGKAFFGQGTRLTVV.

This clone has more than one count but fewer than ten. The chain couples TRBV9 to TRBJ2-5; 7 positions agree with TRBD2. The J segment lost 5 bases and the V segment lost 0 bases, leaving 1 base of the junction unmatched. This CDR3 has 13 amino acids. CDR1 is SGDLS, CDR2 YYNGEE, per germline. CDR3 sequence reads: CASSVGEGETQYF. CDR3 in DNA: TGTGCCAGCAGCGTAGGGGAGGGGGAGACCCAGTACTTC.

J is TRBJ2-7 and V is TRBV27; a weak D match, TRBD2 (6 bases). Trimming pared 8 bases from V and 4 bases from J, leaving 15 bases between. Germline V gene lookup returns CDR1 MNHEY and CDR2 SMNVEV (reference sequence). This CDR3 is 13 amino acids long. CDR3 in DNA: TGTGCCAGCTCCTGCGGCGGGATTTACGAGCAGTACTTC. Encoded protein: CASSCGGIYEQYF.

This clone was recorded a few times. This sequence joins TRBV29-1 and TRBJ2-1; D possibly corresponds to TRBD1 (6 bases). The CDR3 is 15 amino acids. Germline V gene data show CDR1 as SQVTM and CDR2 as ANQGSEA. Between the trimmed V and J ends, which lost 6 bases and 3 bases, there was a span of 18 bases. Here the CDR3 DNA reads TGCAGCGTCCAAGAGGGCAGGGGTGTCTACAATGAGCAGTTCTTC. It is translated as CSVQEGRGVYNEQFF.

This clone has only one observation. The genes are TRBV5-1 and TRBJ2-7, with TRBD2 identical over 11 bases. This CDR3 has 13 residues. V shed 7 bases and J 4 bases; nucleotides not matched to a gene: 4. Per germline, CDR1 SGHRS and CDR2 YFSETQ. The CDR3 nucleotides read TGCGCCAGCCACACTAGCGGGAGTTACGAGCAGTACTTC. Translating gives CASHTSGSYEQYF. The full variable domain, rest sourced from reference TRBV5-1 and TRBJ2-7, is KAGVTQTPRYLIKTRGQQVTLSCSPISGHRSVSWYQQTPGQGLQFLFEYFSETQRNKGNFPGRFSGRQFSNSRSEMNVSTLELGDSALYLCASHTSGSYEQYFGPGTRLTVT.

The DNA for the CDR3 is TGTGCCAGCAGTGCGCAGGCCAAGAACACTGAAGCTTTCTTT. It codes for CASSAQAKNTEAFF. The chain combines TRBV2 with TRBJ1-1; no firm D call. The CDR3 is 14 amino acids. The germline V gene encodes CDR1 SNHLY and CDR2 FYNNEI. V was clipped by 4 bases and J by 1 base, with 10 bases between them.

This chain links TRBV11-2 with TRBJ1-4; D is undetermined. Per germline, CDR1 SGHAT and CDR2 FQNNGV. The germline V and J ends were trimmed by 5 bases and 8 bases, with 12 bases remaining between them. The length of the CDR3 is 13 residues. CDR3 DNA sequence: TGTGCCAGCAGCCGCCTTGAGGGCGAAAAACTGTTTTTT. Protein product: CASSRLEGEKLFF.

The chain joins TRBV18 to TRBJ2-6; 7 positions agree with TRBD1. CDR1 is KGHSH and CDR2 is LQKENI in the germline V gene. V lost 3 bases and J lost 0; bases outside the gene matches: 5. This CDR3 has 17 amino acids. CDR3 sequence reads: CASSPDRVSSGANVLTF. The CDR3 nucleotides are TGTGCCAGCTCACCCGACAGGGTAAGCTCTGGGGCCAACGTCCTGACTTTC.

V gene TRBV13 combines with J gene TRBJ1-4, with 9 bases that match TRBD1. Germline-derived CDR1 and CDR2 are PRHDT and FYEKMQ (reference sequence). Unmatched junction bases numbered 8, after V lost 6 bases and J lost 6 bases. The CDR3 length is 15 residues. CDR3 protein: CASRHRGRHDEKLFF. In nucleotides, the CDR3 is TGTGCCAGCAGACACAGGGGGCGGCACGATGAAAAACTGTTTTTT.

About this clone itself: Germline is not matched at one junction end, which may reflect a read error. This chain uses TRBV6-5 with TRBJ2-1; the D is unclear. The length of the CDR3 is 11 residues. The germline V gene has CDR1 MNHEY and CDR2 SVGAGI. The CDR3 bases are TGTGCCAGCCGCGTCTACGATGAGCAGTTCTTC. This codes for CASRVYDEQFF.